These 23 T cell receptor beta chains came from one sample sequenced in a study of T-cell reconstitution after alpha-beta-depleted transplantation in children. Researchers prepared the TCRbeta library using unique molecular identifiers, the study reports. TCRdb re-called the PCR reads with MiXCR, one entry per CDR3 protein. The data contain around 670,000 distinct CDR3 sequences, 10% to 15% of them singletons. Material: PBMCs, obtained before TCRalphabeta/CD19-depleted stem cell transplant. Receptors originate from a girl aged 2-10 years with congenital amegakaryocytic thrombocytopenia, due to receive a stem cell transplant.

The V call is TRBV30, the J call TRBJ2-1; no clear D gene. Trimming cost V 4 bases and J 0 bases, with 7 bases left between them. CDR1 is GTSNPN and CDR2 is SVGIG in the germline V gene (reference sequence). The CDR3 length is 13 residues. In DNA, the CDR3 is TGTGCCTGGAACCCAAGCTCCTACAATGAGCAGTTCTTC. Protein sequence: CAWNPSSYNEQFF.

The chain couples TRBV3-1 to TRBJ2-3, with TRBD2 matching over 9 bases. There are 15 residues in the CDR3. V dropped 6 bases and J dropped 3; count of bases not matched to a gene: 7. CDR1 and CDR2 from the germline V gene are LGHDT and YNNKEL (reference sequence). CDR3 residues: CASRAGLADTDTQYF. In nucleotides, the CDR3 is TGTGCCAGCAGGGCGGGACTAGCAGATACAGATACGCAGTATTTT.

This clonotype appeared many times. The chain combines TRBV6-5 with TRBJ1-4; D is ambiguous. The V and J ends lost 4 bases and 8 bases respectively, with 14 bases between them. CDR3 length: 14 amino acids. CDR1 is MNHEY, CDR2 SVGAGI, per germline. The CDR3: CASSWAVRREKLFF. In DNA form, the CDR3 reads TGTGCCAGCAGTTGGGCTGTGAGGAGAGAAAAACTGTTTTTT.

The V call is TRBV29-1, the J call TRBJ2-7; D is uncertain. V lost 5 bases and J lost 0, with 8 bases in between. The germline V gene has CDR1 SQVTM and CDR2 ANQGSEA. This CDR3 contains 12 residues. CDR3: CSVLAASYEQYF. In DNA form, the CDR3 reads TGCAGCGTTTTAGCTGCCTCCTACGAGCAGTACTTC.

The chain uses TRBV20-1 and TRBJ2-1; 12 nucleotides line up with TRBD2. J gave up 0 bases and V 5 bases, and 5 bases lay outside the gene matches. CDR3 length equals 16 residues. From germline, CDR1 is DFQATT and CDR2 SNEGSKA (reference sequence). The CDR3, as DNA: TGCAGTGCTTGGACTAGCGGGAATAGCTCCTACAATGAGCAGTTCTTC. Protein sequence: CSAWTSGNSSYNEQFF.

The chain joins TRBV4-1 to TRBJ1-5; 10 bases match TRBD1. The trim removed 3 bases at V and 6 bases at J, leaving 8 bases unmatched. Germline values: CDR1 MGHRA, CDR2 YSYEKL. The CDR3 covers 16 residues. The chain's CDR3 is CASSHQDRGITQPQHF. In nucleotides, the CDR3 is TGCGCCAGCAGCCACCAGGACAGGGGGATTACTCAGCCCCAGCATTTT.

This clonotype was seen a handful of times. V usage is TRBV5-5 and J usage is TRBJ2-1; the D gene is possibly TRBD2 (5 bases). Germline CDR1 reads SGHKS; CDR2 reads YYEKEE (reference sequence). The CDR3 loop spans 14 amino acids. V was pared by 5 bases and J by 2 bases, with 11 bases between. The CDR3 spells CASRSGWPYNEQFF. DNA of the CDR3: TGTGCCAGCAGAAGCGGCTGGCCCTACAATGAGCAGTTCTTC.

The CDR3 nucleotides read TGCGCCAGCAGCTTGTATGGGGGACTAGCCGCCTACGAGCAGTACTTC. Translating it yields CASSLYGGLAAYEQYF. V usage is TRBV5-1 and J usage is TRBJ2-7; TRBD2 aligns across 9 bases. V was clipped by 1 base and J by 2 bases; unmatched bases: 7. The CDR3 runs 16 residues. In germline, CDR1 is SGHRS, CDR2 YFSETQ.

This clonotype was seen at least ten times. V is TRBV18 and J is TRBJ1-5, with D tentatively TRBD1 (6 bases). V shed 1 base and J shed 4 bases, with 8 bases lying between them. The CDR3 runs 14 residues. CDR1 and CDR2 (germline): KGHSH, LQKENI. The CDR3 protein is CASSPQQGNQPQHF. CDR3 nucleotide sequence: TGTGCCAGCTCACCACAACAGGGTAATCAGCCCCAGCATTTT. Supplemented by reference TRBV18 and TRBJ1-5, the full variable domain reads NAGVMQNPRHLVRRRGQEARLRCSPMKGHSHVYWYRQLPEEGLKFMVYLQKENIIDESGMPKERFSAEFPKEGPSILRIQQVVRGDSAAYFCASSPQQGNQPQHFGDGTRLSIL.

Worth noting for this clonotype: A much larger clone lies one base from this, so it may be a read error. This chain connects TRBV9 to TRBJ2-2; unclear D gene. V was pared by 3 bases and J by 13 bases, with 16 bases between. The CDR3 covers 13 residues. Germline assignment: CDR1 SGDLS and CDR2 YYNGEE. Here the CDR3 DNA reads TGTGCCAGCAGCGCCGGAGAGCTTGAGGTGCTGTTTTTT. This codes for CASSAGELEVLFF. Full variable domain (missing parts from reference TRBV9 and TRBJ2-2): DSGVTQTPKHLITATGQRVTLRCSPRSGDLSVYWYQQSLDQGLQFLIQYYNGEERAKGNILERFSAQQFPDLHSELNLSSLELGDSALYFCASSAGELEVLFFGEGSRLTVL.

The sample holds many counts of this clonotype. The chain carries TRBV9 and TRBJ2-1, with D unclear. Germline assignment: CDR1 SGDLS and CDR2 YYNGEE. Trimming left V 2 bases short and J 9 bases short, with 12 bases between. The CDR3 has 13 amino acids. As DNA, the CDR3 is TGTGCCAGCAGCGTTGGATCCGGGCTTGAGCAGTTCTTC. This codes for CASSVGSGLEQFF.

Of note for this clonotype: This CDR3 is missing its conserved last phenylalanine or tryptophan, likely due to a read error. V usage is TRBV29-1 and J usage is TRBJ2-1; 7 positions agree with TRBD2. V trimming: 7 bases; J trimming: 5 bases; junction bases outside the gene matches: 11. The CDR3 is 14 amino acids. CDR1 is SQVTM and CDR2 is ANQGSEA in the germline V gene. The CDR3: CSGIVSGIDNEQFL. Here the CDR3 DNA reads TGCAGCGGAATAGTCAGCGGGATCGACAATGAGCAGTTCTTG.

This clonotype was observed at least ten times. This chain uses TRBV12-3 or TRBV12-4 with TRBJ2-1, with 7 nucleotides matching TRBD2. The V segment lost 3 bases and the J segment 7 bases; nucleotides outside the gene matches: 24. The CDR3 runs 20 residues. The CDR3 here is CASSFRAPVIAGGPSNEQFF. The CDR3 region has the DNA TGTGCCAGCAGTTTCCGGGCACCTGTGATAGCGGGCGGGCCAAGTAATGAGCAGTTCTTC.

The chain has TRBV7-2 and TRBJ2-5, with 12 bases that match TRBD2. CDR1 is SGHTA, CDR2 FQGNSA, per germline. V shed 5 bases and J 7 bases; nucleotides not matched to a gene: 8. The CDR3 has 15 residues. The CDR3, as DNA: TGTGCCAGCAGCCCCCGACTAGCGGGAGTTGTGACCCAGTACTTC. Protein sequence: CASSPRLAGVVTQYF. The full variable domain, in which reference TRBV7-2 and TRBJ2-5 provide the parts outside the CDR3, is GAGVSQSPSNKVTEKGKDVELRCDPISGHTALYWYRQSLGQGLEFLIYFQGNSAPDKSGLPSDRFSAERTGGSVSTLTIQRTQQEDSAVYLCASSPRLAGVVTQYFGPGTRLLVL.

The chain links TRBV6-5 to TRBJ2-1; possibly TRBD1 or TRBD2 for D (6 bases each). The CDR3 runs to 14 residues. Germline CDR1 is MNHEY and CDR2 is SVGAGI. The V and J ends lost 0 bases and 9 bases respectively, with 12 bases between them. The CDR3 DNA follows: TGTGCCAGCAGTTACTCAGGGGGGAACCGTGAGCAGTTCTTC. Translation gives CASSYSGGNREQFF.

This chain uses TRBV28 with TRBJ2-7, with D perhaps matching TRBD1 or TRBD2 (5 bases each). The CDR3 covers 13 residues. Germline CDR1 is MDHEN and CDR2 is SYDVKM. Trimming removed 10 bases at V and 0 bases at J, with 13 bases between. CDR3 protein: CAIGDQSSYEQYF. Written as DNA, the CDR3 is TGTGCCATCGGGGACCAGAGCTCCTACGAGCAGTACTTC. Variable domain in full (rest from reference TRBV28 and TRBJ2-7): DVKVTQSSRYLVKRTGEKVFLECVQDMDHENMFWYRQDPGLGLRLIYFSYDVKMKEKGDIPEGYSVSREKKERFSLILESASTNQTSMYLCAIGDQSSYEQYFGPGTRLTVT.

The gene calls are TRBV20-1 and TRBJ2-3, with D possibly TRBD1 on 5 matching bases. The length of the CDR3 is 14 residues. Germline assignment: CDR1 DFQATT and CDR2 SNEGSKA (reference sequence). The V end was cut by 1 base, the J end by 3 bases, with 11 bases between. In DNA form, the CDR3 reads TGCAGTGCTAGAGTTCCAGGGCTAACAGATACGCAGTATTTT. Its protein is CSARVPGLTDTQYF.

The V gene is TRBV7-9, the J gene TRBJ2-5, with D possibly matching TRBD2 (5 bases). With 5 bases removed from V and 5 bases from J, the gap between germline ends came to 12 bases. The CDR3 sequence is 13 residues long. Germline assignment: CDR1 SEHNR and CDR2 FQNEAQ (reference sequence). As DNA, the CDR3 is TGTGCCAGCAGCCCCGATCCGGGGGAGACCCAGTACTTC. Its translation is CASSPDPGETQYF.

This clonotype appeared many times. V and J are TRBV10-3 and TRBJ2-7, with D tentatively TRBD1 or TRBD2 (6 bases each). Trimming removed 3 bases at V and 7 bases at J, with 7 bases between. The CDR3 is made up of 11 amino acids. Germline CDR1 ENHRY, CDR2 SYGVKD. In DNA, the CDR3 is TGTGCCATCAGTGAAGGGGGGGAGCAGTACTTC. This translates into CAISEGGEQYF.

This clonotype was observed a few times. The J gene is TRBJ2-1, the V gene TRBV12-3 or TRBV12-4, with 9 bases fitting TRBD2. V was pared by 3 bases and J by 2 bases, with 5 bases of the junction left unmatched. The CDR3 covers 16 residues. The CDR3 reads CASSLSRTSAYNEQFF. DNA of the CDR3: TGTGCCAGCAGTTTGAGTAGGACTAGCGCCTACAATGAGCAGTTCTTC.

This clonotype was picked up a small number of times. This rearrangement joins TRBV29-1 to TRBJ1-2; D gene unclear. Deletions cut 0 bases from V and 3 bases from J, with 11 bases between. Germline CDR1 is SQVTM and CDR2 is ANQGSEA. The CDR3 runs to 14 residues. The CDR3 DNA reads as TGCAGCGTTGAAGATGAAAGGACGGACTATGGCTACACCTTC. This sequence encodes CSVEDERTDYGYTF.

This clonotype was seen many times. J is TRBJ2-7 and V is TRBV9; 13 nucleotides agree with TRBD2. Looked up from germline, CDR1 is SGDLS and CDR2 is YYNGEE. V shed 7 bases, J shed 6 bases, and the junction held 7 bases outside the gene matches. The CDR3 has 14 residues. The CDR3 DNA reads as TGTGCCAGCTCTCGGACTAGCGGGAGTTCCGAGCAGTACTTC. It encodes CASSRTSGSSEQYF.

This clonotype showed up many times. The chain joins TRBV4-1 to TRBJ2-1; D gene uncertain. This CDR3 has 14 amino acids. The germline V gene has CDR1 MGHRA and CDR2 YSYEKL. The germline V and J ends were trimmed by 1 base and 4 bases, with 8 bases remaining between them. The CDR3 bases are TGCGCCAGCAGCCAAGTCCTGGAGTACAATGAGCAGTTCTTC. Protein product: CASSQVLEYNEQFF.